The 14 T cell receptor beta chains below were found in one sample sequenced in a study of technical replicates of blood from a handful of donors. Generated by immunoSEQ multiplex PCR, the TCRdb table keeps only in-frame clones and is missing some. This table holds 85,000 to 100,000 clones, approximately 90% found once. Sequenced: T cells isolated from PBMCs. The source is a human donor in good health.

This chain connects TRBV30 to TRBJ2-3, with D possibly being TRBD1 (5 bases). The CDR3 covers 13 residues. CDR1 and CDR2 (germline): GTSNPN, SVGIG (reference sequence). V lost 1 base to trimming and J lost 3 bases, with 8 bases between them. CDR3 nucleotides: TGTGCCTGGAGTGGGCAGGGAACAGATACGCAGTATTTT. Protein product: CAWSGQGTDTQYF.

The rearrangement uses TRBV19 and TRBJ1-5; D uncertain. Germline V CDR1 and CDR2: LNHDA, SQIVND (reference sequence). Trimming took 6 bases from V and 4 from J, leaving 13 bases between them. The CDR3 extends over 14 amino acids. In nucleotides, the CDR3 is TGTGCCAGTAGAAGGTGGCAGGAAAATCAGCCCCAGCATTTT. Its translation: CASRRWQENQPQHF.

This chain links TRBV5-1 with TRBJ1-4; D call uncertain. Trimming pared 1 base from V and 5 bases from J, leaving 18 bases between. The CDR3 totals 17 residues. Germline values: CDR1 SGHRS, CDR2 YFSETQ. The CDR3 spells CASSLRVAGGRNEKLFF. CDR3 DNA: TGCGCCAGCAGCTTGCGGGTAGCAGGAGGGAGGAATGAAAAACTGTTTTTT.

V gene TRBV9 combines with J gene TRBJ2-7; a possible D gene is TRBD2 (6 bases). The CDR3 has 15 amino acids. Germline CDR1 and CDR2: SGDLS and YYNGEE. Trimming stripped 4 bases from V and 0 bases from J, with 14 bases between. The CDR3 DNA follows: TGTGCCAGCAGCCGCGGGATTCCTTCCTCCTACGAGCAGTACTTC. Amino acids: CASSRGIPSSYEQYF.

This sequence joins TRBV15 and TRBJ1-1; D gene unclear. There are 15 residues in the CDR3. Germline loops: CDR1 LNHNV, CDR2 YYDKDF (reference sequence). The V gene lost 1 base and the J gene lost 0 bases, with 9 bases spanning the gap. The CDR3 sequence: CATSRGASMNTEAFF. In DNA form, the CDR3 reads TGTGCCACCAGCAGAGGGGCCAGCATGAACACTGAAGCTTTCTTT. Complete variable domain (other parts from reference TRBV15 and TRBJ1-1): DAMVIQNPRYQVTQFGKPVTLSCSQTLNHNVMYWYQQKSSQAPKLLFHYYDKDFNNEADTPDNFQSRRPNTSFCFLDIRSPGLGDTAMYLCATSRGASMNTEAFFGQGTRLTVV.

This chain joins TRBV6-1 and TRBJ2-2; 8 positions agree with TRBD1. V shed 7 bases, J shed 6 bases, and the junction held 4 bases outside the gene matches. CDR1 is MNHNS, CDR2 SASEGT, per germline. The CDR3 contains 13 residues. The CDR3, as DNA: TGTGCCAGCATTTTGACAGGGGCCGGGGAGCTGTTTTTT. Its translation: CASILTGAGELFF.

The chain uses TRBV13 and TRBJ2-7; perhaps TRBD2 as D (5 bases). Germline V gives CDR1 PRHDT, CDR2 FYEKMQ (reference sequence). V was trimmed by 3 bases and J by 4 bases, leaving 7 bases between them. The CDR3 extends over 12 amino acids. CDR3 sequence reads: CASSFGEYEQYF. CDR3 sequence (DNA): TGTGCCAGCAGCTTCGGGGAGTACGAGCAGTACTTC. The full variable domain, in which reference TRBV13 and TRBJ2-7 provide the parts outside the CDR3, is AAGVIQSPRHLIKEKRETATLKCYPIPRHDTVYWYQQGPGQDPQFLISFYEKMQSDKGSIPDRFSAQQFSDYHSELNMSSLELGDSALYFCASSFGEYEQYFGPGTRLTVT.

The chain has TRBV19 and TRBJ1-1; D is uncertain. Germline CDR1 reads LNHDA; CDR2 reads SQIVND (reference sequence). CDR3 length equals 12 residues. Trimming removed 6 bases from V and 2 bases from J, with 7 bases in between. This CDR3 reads CASRGSNTEAFF. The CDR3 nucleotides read TGTGCCAGTAGGGGGAGTAACACTGAAGCTTTCTTT.

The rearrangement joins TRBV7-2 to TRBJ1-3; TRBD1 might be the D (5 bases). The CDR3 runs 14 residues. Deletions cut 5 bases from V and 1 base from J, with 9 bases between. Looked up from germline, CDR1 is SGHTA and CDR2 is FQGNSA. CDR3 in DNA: TGTGCCAGCAGCCCAGGGTTATCTGGAAACACCATATATTTT. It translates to CASSPGLSGNTIYF.

The CDR3 DNA sequence: TGTGCCAGCAGCTACGGGGGGGGAGCAAATCAGCCCCAGCATTTT. Its protein product is CASSYGGGANQPQHF. This chain links TRBV9 with TRBJ1-5; the D gene is possibly TRBD1 (5 bases). The CDR3 runs to 15 residues. Trimming took off 4 bases at V and 4 bases at J, with 15 bases between the two ends. CDR1 and CDR2 from the germline V gene are SGDLS and YYNGEE.

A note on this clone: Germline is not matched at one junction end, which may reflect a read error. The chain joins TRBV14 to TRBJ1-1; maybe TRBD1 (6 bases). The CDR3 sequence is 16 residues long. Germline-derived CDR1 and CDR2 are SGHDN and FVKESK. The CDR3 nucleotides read TGTGCCAGCAGCCAAGTCGGGGGGGCTGTGAACTCTGAAGCTTTCTTT. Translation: CASSQVGGAVNSEAFF.

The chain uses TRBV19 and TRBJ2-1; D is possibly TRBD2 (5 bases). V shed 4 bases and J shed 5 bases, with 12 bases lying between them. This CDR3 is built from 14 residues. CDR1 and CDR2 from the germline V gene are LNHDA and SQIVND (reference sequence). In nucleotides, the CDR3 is TGTGCCAGTAGTAAAAGGGAGAGCAACAATGAGCAGTTCTTC. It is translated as CASSKRESNNEQFF.

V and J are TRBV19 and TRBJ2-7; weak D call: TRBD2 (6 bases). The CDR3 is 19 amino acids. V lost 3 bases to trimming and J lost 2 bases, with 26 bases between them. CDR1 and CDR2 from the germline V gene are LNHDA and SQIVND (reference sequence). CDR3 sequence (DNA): TGTGCCAGTAGTATTGGGCTGCCACTCGGAGGGCTTGCAACCTACGAGCAGTACTTC. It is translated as CASSIGLPLGGLATYEQYF. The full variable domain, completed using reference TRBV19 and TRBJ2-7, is DGGITQSPKYLFRKEGQNVTLSCEQNLNHDAMYWYRQDPGQGLRLIYYSQIVNDFQKGDIAEGYSVSREKKESFPLTVTSAQKNPTAFYLCASSIGLPLGGLATYEQYFGPGTRLTVT.

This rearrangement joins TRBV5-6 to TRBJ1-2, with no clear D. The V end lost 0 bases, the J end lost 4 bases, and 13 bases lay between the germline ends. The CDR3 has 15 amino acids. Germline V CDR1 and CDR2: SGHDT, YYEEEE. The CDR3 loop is CASSLAGGWGYGYTF. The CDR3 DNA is TGTGCCAGCAGCTTGGCGGGAGGGTGGGGCTATGGCTACACCTTC.